The T cell receptor beta chain under discussion was sequenced for a study of T cell responses to AZD1222 COVID-19 vaccine. Study-wide results and limits: Nearly half of spike-specific TCRs reportedly go after variant regions that carry no mutations.

Only a few counts were recorded for this clone. What it binds is unknown. TCRdb's table, derived via immunoSEQ multiplex PCR, lists solely in-frame clones and lacks some. Of about 110,000 clones listed, roughly 90% were seen once; the top ten hold under 10%. V lost 3 bases and J 6 bases, leaving 10 bases between the germline ends. The length of the CDR3 is 12 residues. Germline V gene sequence: CDR1 SGHDT, CDR2 YYEEEE. The sample in question was peripheral blood, obtained 28 days after the second AZD1222 dose. The TCR comes from an adult who received the AZD1222 COVID-19 vaccine. V gene TRBV5-6 combines with J gene TRBJ2-7; a weak D match, TRBD1 (6 bases). The CDR3 bases are TGTGCCAGCAGCTCCACAGGGTCCGAGCAGTACTTC. Protein sequence: CASSSTGSEQYF.